The source of this T cell receptor beta chain is a study of shared clonotypes between healthy human individuals. Terminally differentiated effector memory CD45RA+ cells were excluded by CCR7 positive selection of CD45RO-negative cells. Within Nashville, Tennessee resided all donors, each a Caucasian adult. The assay was immunoSEQ multiplex PCR, and TCRdb's table has in-frame clones only and misses some. The repertoire consists of roughly 600,000 clones, with about 98% occurring once and the leading ten covering approximately 0.3%. This clonotype originated in a man aged 30 to 45 in good health. The specimen sequenced was naive CD8+ T cells sorted from blood.

CDR3 sequence (DNA): TGCGCCAGCAGTACATTAACAGGGGGAGGAAACACCATATATTTT. It is translated as CASSTLTGGGNTIYF. The gene calls are TRBV4-3 and TRBJ1-3; 8 nucleotides agree with TRBD1. CDR1 and CDR2 from the germline V gene are LGHNA and YSLEER. This CDR3 is built from 15 residues. V lost 6 bases, J lost 4 bases, and 8 bases stayed unmatched.